This T cell receptor (beta chain) was captured in a study of T cells in Graves' hyperthyroidism and ophthalmopathy. Study-wide results and limits: Separation of ophthalmopathy from stable hyperthyroidism was achieved by a 13 V-J model.

TCR beta CDR3 regions were amplified from RNA. HTBI primers were the set used in a first-round RT-PCR of the TCR CDR3. TCRdb reprocessed the multiplex PCR reads with MiXCR, giving one entry per CDR3 protein. The data hold approximately 490,000 distinct CDR3 sequences, with 20% to 25% observed a single time. About 10 ml of fresh peripheral blood supplied the PBMCs. This clonotype was seen a handful of times. Its specificity is unknown. The source of this sequence is a woman aged 65 to 85 with Graves' ophthalmopathy. The specimen was blood.

The CDR3 region is CAAGGGNTEAFF. CDR3 sequence (DNA): TGTGCCGCCGGCGGCGGGAACACTGAAGCTTTCTTT. The J gene is TRBJ1-1, the V gene TRBV10-3, with no clear D. CDR3 size: 12 residues. From germline, CDR1 is ENHRY and CDR2 SYGVKD. V dropped 11 bases and J dropped 1 base, with 11 bases sitting between them.